The subject of this entry is one T cell receptor (beta chain). CDR1 is SGHRS, CDR2 YFSETQ, per germline. This CDR3 spans 13 amino acids. Between the trimmed V and J ends, which lost 5 bases and 8 bases, there was a span of 13 bases. Only in-frame clones appear in the TCRdb table, and some are missing; sequencing was by immunoSEQ multiplex PCR. The profile shows 300,000 to 450,000 clones, 86% of them singletons. This entry is derived from a study of cytomegalovirus exposure and HLA in healthy donors. V gene TRBV5-1 combines with J gene TRBJ1-4, with TRBD1 as a possible D gene (6 bases). The sequence was collected from a woman aged 18-29 years in good health and CMV-seronegative. Sequenced material: PBMCs. The CDR3 coding sequence is TGCGCCAGCAGAGGGGGAGGGTCCGAAAAACTGTTTTTT. This translates into CASRGGGSEKLFF.